The source of this T cell receptor beta chain is a study of T cell changes during pregnancy in multiple sclerosis. This table comes from immunoSEQ multiplex PCR, and its TCRdb copy is limited to in-frame clones, with some not included. The data show approximately 100,000 clones, around 90% seen once. V lost 3 bases and J 4 bases, leaving 13 bases between the germline ends. Germline V CDR1 and CDR2: MDHEN, SYDVKM. The CDR3 contains 16 residues. The source was peripheral blood, collected after pregnancy. This TCR came from a female donor in good health, enrolled as a control in a pregnancy study. The chain couples TRBV28 to TRBJ2-6, with D tentatively TRBD2 (6 bases). The CDR3 coding sequence is TGTGCCAGCAGTTTGGGAGGTCTTGGGGGGGCCAACGTCCTGACTTTC. It encodes CASSLGGLGGANVLTF.